Following are 18 T cell receptor beta chains from one sample sequenced in a study of T cell changes during pregnancy in multiple sclerosis. The repertoire was sequenced with immunoSEQ multiplex PCR; TCRdb's copy has only in-frame clones and lacks some. The repertoire has about 25,000 clones, about 89% of them found once; the top ten carry 10% to 15%. Source: CD8+ T cells from peripheral blood mononuclear cells, taken in the first trimester of pregnancy. These receptors all come from a female donor in good health, enrolled as a control in a pregnancy study.

The V gene is TRBV4-1, the J gene TRBJ2-3, with 14 bases matching TRBD2. V was pared by 4 bases and J by 0 bases, with 6 bases of the junction left unmatched. The CDR3 is 18 residues long. The germline V gene encodes CDR1 MGHRA and CDR2 YSYEKL. The CDR3 DNA is TGCGCCAGCAGCCCCGGACTAGCGGGAGGTCCTAGCACAGATACGCAGTATTTT. This gives the protein CASSPGLAGGPSTDTQYF.

The chain joins TRBV5-6 to TRBJ2-7, with a weak D call TRBD1 (6 bases). This CDR3 has 14 residues. V dropped 3 bases and J dropped 0 bases, with 10 bases sitting between them. Germline assignment: CDR1 SGHDT and CDR2 YYEEEE. The CDR3 nucleotides are TGTGCCAGCAGCTGGGCAGGGGTCTCCTACGAGCAGTACTTC. It encodes CASSWAGVSYEQYF.

This chain connects TRBV11-2 to TRBJ1-1, with D possibly TRBD1 on 5 matching bases. CDR1 and CDR2 (germline): SGHAT, FQNNGV. This CDR3 spans 14 amino acids. The ends were cut back, 0 bases at V and 7 bases at J, with 12 bases in the middle. In DNA form, the CDR3 reads TGTGCCAGCAGCTTAGAGGCGGGACGTGTTGAAGCTTTCTTT. Translating it yields CASSLEAGRVEAFF. The variable domain in full, with the rest retrieved from reference TRBV11-2 and TRBJ1-1, is EAGVAQSPRYKIIEKRQSVAFWCNPISGHATLYWYQQILGQGPKLLIQFQNNGVVDDSQLPKDRFSAERLKGVDSTLKIQPAKLEDSAVYLCASSLEAGRVEAFFGQGTRLTVV.

This clone has just a few counts. This chain uses TRBV29-1 with TRBJ1-2; 7 bases line up with TRBD1. Germline V lookup: CDR1 SQVTM, CDR2 ANQGSEA. V shed 2 bases, J shed 8 bases, and the junction held 2 bases outside the gene matches. The CDR3 totals 11 residues. The CDR3 reads CSVEQGGGYTF. CDR3 nucleotides: TGCAGCGTTGAACAGGGGGGAGGCTACACCTTC.

The chain recombines TRBV7-8 with TRBJ2-5; 8 bases are shared with TRBD2. The ends lost 1 base at V and 5 bases at J; junction bases unmatched: 3. The CDR3 extends over 14 amino acids. Per germline, CDR1 SGHVS and CDR2 FQNEAQ. The CDR3 reads CASSLGGGRETQYF. Here the CDR3 DNA reads TGTGCCAGCAGCTTAGGGGGCGGGAGGGAGACCCAGTACTTC.

The CDR3 DNA is TGTGCCAGCAGCCTTAGGCGGGGAATTGATCCCGGGGAGCTGTTTTTT. It is translated as CASSLRRGIDPGELFF. J is TRBJ2-2 and V is TRBV7-7; the D gene is possibly TRBD2 (6 bases). The germline gives CDR1 SSHAT, CDR2 FNYEAQ (reference sequence). The ends were cut back, 5 bases at V and 6 bases at J, with 19 bases in the middle. This CDR3 has 16 amino acids.

J is TRBJ2-5 and V is TRBV27, with TRBD1 matching 7 bases. The CDR3 is made up of 16 amino acids. From germline, CDR1 is MNHEY and CDR2 SMNVEV (reference sequence). Trimming removed 2 bases from V and 2 bases from J; junction bases left unmatched: 8. The CDR3 reads CASSLGVLRGQETQYF. The DNA of the CDR3 is TGTGCCAGCAGTTTAGGTGTACTCAGGGGGCAAGAGACCCAGTACTTC.

This chain's CDR3 is CASSMGREVDTQYF. Here the CDR3 DNA reads TGTGCCAGTAGTATGGGTCGGGAGGTCGATACGCAGTATTTT. This chain connects TRBV19 to TRBJ2-3; 7 bases match TRBD2. Germline-derived CDR1 and CDR2 are LNHDA and SQIVND (reference sequence). This CDR3 has 14 residues. The junction had 6 bases not matched to a gene; V was cut back by 3 bases and J by 6 bases.

The genes are TRBV29-1 and TRBJ2-7; 7 bases line up with TRBD1. The V gene's germline CDR1 is SQVTM and CDR2 ANQGSEA. With 7 bases clipped from V and 1 base from J, the junction kept 7 bases outside the gene matches. CDR3 length equals 13 residues. The CDR3 coding sequence is TGCAGCGGGGGTGGGGACAGATCCTACGAGCAGTACTTC. The encoded protein is CSGGGDRSYEQYF.

The chain recombines TRBV19 with TRBJ2-1, with TRBD2 identical over 7 bases. V lost 5 bases, J lost 7 bases, and 8 bases stayed unmatched. Germline CDR1 reads LNHDA; CDR2 reads SQIVND (reference sequence). There are 14 residues in the CDR3. CDR3 loop: CASSALAARNEQFF. The CDR3 region has the DNA TGTGCCAGTAGTGCCCTAGCGGCTCGGAATGAGCAGTTCTTC.

The V call is TRBV19, the J call TRBJ2-2, with 12 nucleotides matching TRBD2. V lost 6 bases and J lost 6; bases outside the gene matches: 11. The length of the CDR3 is 17 residues. Per germline, CDR1 LNHDA and CDR2 SQIVND (reference sequence). This CDR3 reads CASRSLRGLAGSGELFF. The CDR3 nucleotides are TGTGCCAGTAGGAGCCTGAGGGGACTAGCGGGTTCCGGGGAGCTGTTTTTT.

V and J are TRBV11-2 and TRBJ2-1; 7 bases agree with TRBD2. V was pared by 0 bases and J by 8 bases, with 10 bases of the junction left unmatched. Germline CDR1 SGHAT, CDR2 FQNNGV. The CDR3 length is 16 residues. For the CDR3, the DNA is TGTGCCAGCAGCTTAGATCTGCGGGAGTTCCGCCATGAGCAGTTCTTC. This gives the protein CASSLDLREFRHEQFF.

V is TRBV15 and J is TRBJ2-7; weak D call: TRBD1 (5 bases). The V and J ends lost 6 bases and 11 bases respectively, with 11 bases between them. Germline-derived CDR1 and CDR2 are LNHNV and YYDKDF (reference sequence). CDR3 length equals 10 residues. CDR3 sequence (DNA): TGTGCCACCAGTGGCAGGGTAGAGTACTTC. Protein sequence: CATSGRVEYF.

This chain joins TRBV6-4 and TRBJ2-3, with a weak D call TRBD2 (7 bases). In germline, CDR1 is MRHNA, CDR2 SNTAGT. The CDR3 consists of 15 residues. V shed 2 bases and J shed 0 bases, with 9 bases lying between them. In DNA, the CDR3 is TGTGCCAGCAGTGACGGGGGGGCTAGCACAGATACGCAGTATTTT. This gives the protein CASSDGGASTDTQYF.

The gene calls are TRBV9 and TRBJ1-3; D not certain. Germline V gene sequence: CDR1 SGDLS, CDR2 YYNGEE. The CDR3 runs to 14 residues. Trimming removed 3 bases at V and 4 bases at J, with 11 bases between. The CDR3 DNA sequence: TGTGCCAGCAGCGCACCATACACGGGAAACACCATATATTTT. Protein sequence: CASSAPYTGNTIYF.

The chain links TRBV7-9 to TRBJ2-3; D is perhaps TRBD1 (7 bases). Germline V CDR1 and CDR2: SEHNR, FQNEAQ (reference sequence). This CDR3 region has 15 residues. Trimming pared 3 bases from V and 6 bases from J, leaving 16 bases between. The CDR3 coding sequence is TGTGCCAGCAGCTTGGTAGCGGCAGGGGGGGATACGCAGTATTTT. This codes for CASSLVAAGGDTQYF.

The CDR3 region is CASSLGPHDRVTYGYTF. The CDR3 nucleotides are TGTGCCAGCAGCTTGGGCCCTCACGACAGGGTTACTTATGGCTACACCTTC. The chain links TRBV5-5 to TRBJ1-2, with 7 bases identical to TRBD1. V shed 0 bases, J shed 5 bases, and the junction held 13 bases outside the gene matches. The germline V gene has CDR1 SGHKS and CDR2 YYEKEE (reference sequence). This CDR3 region has 17 residues.

The J gene is TRBJ1-2, the V gene TRBV6-1; D is unclear. The V and J ends lost 1 base and 7 bases respectively, with 10 bases between them. This CDR3 region has 13 residues. Germline lookup yields CDR1 MNHNS and CDR2 SASEGT. CDR3 bases: TGTGCCAGCAGTGAAGTGGCGGCTCTTGGCTACACCTTC. Encoded protein: CASSEVAALGYTF.